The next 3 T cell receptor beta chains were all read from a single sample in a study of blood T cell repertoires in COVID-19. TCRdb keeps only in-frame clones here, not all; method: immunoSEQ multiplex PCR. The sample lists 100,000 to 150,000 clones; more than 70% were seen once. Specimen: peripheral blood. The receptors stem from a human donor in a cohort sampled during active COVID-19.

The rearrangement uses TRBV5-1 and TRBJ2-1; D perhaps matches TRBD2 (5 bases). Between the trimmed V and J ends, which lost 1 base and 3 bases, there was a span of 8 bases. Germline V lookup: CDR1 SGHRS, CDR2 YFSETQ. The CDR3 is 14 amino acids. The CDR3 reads CASSLSEVYNEQFF. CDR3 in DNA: TGCGCCAGCAGCTTGTCGGAGGTCTACAATGAGCAGTTCTTC.

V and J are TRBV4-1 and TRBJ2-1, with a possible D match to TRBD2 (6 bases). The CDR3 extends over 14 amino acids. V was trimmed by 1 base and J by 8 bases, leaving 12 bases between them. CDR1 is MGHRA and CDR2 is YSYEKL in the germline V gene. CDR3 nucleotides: TGCGCCAGCAGCCAAGTTCTCCCGGGGGATGAGCAGTTCTTC. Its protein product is CASSQVLPGDEQFF.

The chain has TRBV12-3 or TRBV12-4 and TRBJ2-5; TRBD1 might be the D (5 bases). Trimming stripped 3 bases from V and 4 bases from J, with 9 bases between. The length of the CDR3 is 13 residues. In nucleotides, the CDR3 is TGTGCCAGCAGTTTGCCAGGGCGAGAGACCCAGTACTTC. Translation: CASSLPGRETQYF.